This T cell receptor beta chain was retrieved from a study of T cell responses to AZD1222 COVID-19 vaccine. Findings and caveats of the study: It was only a handful of AZD1222 recipients who were seropositive at baseline. Recipients of two AZD1222 doses showed rising Spike-specific TCR breadth and depth. Donors were mostly white British, more females; clonal diversity possibly underestimated.

Clones were sequenced by immunoSEQ multiplex PCR, and TCRdb holds only the in-frame ones, with some missing. Among over 130,000 clones listed, 88% were seen once. After removal of 8 bases from V and 3 bases from J, the junction contained 8 bases not matched to a gene. Germline CDR1 and CDR2: SQVTM and ANQGSEA. This CDR3 is built from 14 residues. A word on this clone: Its antigen is currently unknown.

This clonotype was obtained from an adult who received the AZD1222 COVID-19 vaccine. V is TRBV29-1 and J is TRBJ2-1; 9 bases fit TRBD2. The specimen comprised peripheral blood, sampled 28 days after the second AZD1222 dose. The CDR3 loop is CSTLAGERYNEQFF. The CDR3 nucleotides are TGCAGCACCTTAGCGGGAGAACGCTACAATGAGCAGTTCTTC.